These 7 T cell receptor beta chains originate from one sample sequenced in a study of shared clonotypes between healthy human individuals. Profiled with immunoSEQ multiplex PCR; TCRdb holds only in-frame clones, not every one. This table has 150,000 to 200,000 clones, 66% appearing once. The sample consisted of memory CD4+ T cells sorted from blood. Subset here: CD45RA-negative fraction. These receptors originate from a man aged 25-40 years in good health.

This clone appeared many times. The V and J genes are TRBV6-5 and TRBJ2-7; D not certain. The V gene's germline CDR1 is MNHEY and CDR2 SVGAGI. The CDR3 spans 11 residues. V was cut by 8 bases and J by 4 bases, with 9 bases left in between. This CDR3 reads CASGRAYEQYF. The CDR3, as DNA: TGTGCCAGCGGCCGGGCGTACGAGCAGTACTTC.

This clone was detected only a few times. The rearrangement links TRBV10-2 to TRBJ2-2; perhaps TRBD2 as D (5 bases). Trimming left V 2 bases short and J 4 bases short, with 8 bases between. The germline gives CDR1 WSHSY, CDR2 SAAADI. The CDR3 is made up of 14 amino acids. The CDR3 coding sequence is TGCGCCAGCAGTGAGCGGGGTATCACCGGGGAGCTGTTTTTT. It yields the protein CASSERGITGELFF.

The chain joins TRBV2 to TRBJ2-3; no reliable D call. Per germline, CDR1 SNHLY and CDR2 FYNNEI. Trimming removed 2 bases from V and 5 bases from J, with 14 bases in between. The CDR3 consists of 15 residues. CDR3 residues: CASSERRNYVDTQYF. The CDR3 bases are TGTGCCAGCAGTGAACGACGTAACTATGTAGATACGCAGTATTTT.

The rearrangement links TRBV28 to TRBJ2-1; TRBD2 matches 7 bases. Germline V gives CDR1 MDHEN, CDR2 SYDVKM. V shed 3 bases, J shed 2 bases, and the junction held 4 bases outside the gene matches. The length of the CDR3 is 15 residues. CDR3 nucleotides: TGTGCCAGCAGTTTCACCAGCGGGACCTACAATGAGCAGTTCTTC. It yields the protein CASSFTSGTYNEQFF. The whole variable domain, filled in from reference TRBV28 and TRBJ2-1, reads DVKVTQSSRYLVKRTGEKVFLECVQDMDHENMFWYRQDPGLGLRLIYFSYDVKMKEKGDIPEGYSVSREKKERFSLILESASTNQTSMYLCASSFTSGTYNEQFFGPGTRLTVL.

The CDR3 DNA reads TGCGCCAGCAGCCTTAGCGGGGTCCGGGAGACCCAGTACTTC. It is translated as CASSLSGVRETQYF. The chain is built from TRBV4-1 and TRBJ2-5; TRBD2 agrees at 8 bases. CDR3 length equals 14 residues. V shed 4 bases, J shed 5 bases, and the junction held 6 bases outside the gene matches. In germline, CDR1 is MGHRA, CDR2 YSYEKL.

This rearrangement joins TRBV2 to TRBJ1-1, with a possible D match to TRBD1 (5 bases). The CDR3 has 14 residues. Germline V lookup: CDR1 SNHLY, CDR2 FYNNEI. V was cut by 6 bases and J by 4 bases, with 15 bases left in between. The DNA of the CDR3 is TGTGCCAGCAGGGGACGGGATTTAGGCACTGAAGCTTTCTTT. Its protein is CASRGRDLGTEAFF. The variable domain in full, completed from reference TRBV2 and TRBJ1-1, reads EPEVTQTPSHQVTQMGQEVILRCVPISNHLYFYWYRQILGQKVEFLVSFYNNEISEKSEIFDDQFSVERPDGSNFTLKIRSTKLEDSAMYFCASRGRDLGTEAFFGQGTRLTVV.

This clone was observed once. The V gene is TRBV29-1, the J gene TRBJ2-3; 8 bases map to TRBD1. V shed 5 bases, J shed 5 bases, and the junction held 9 bases outside the gene matches. The CDR3 loop spans 14 amino acids. Germline loops: CDR1 SQVTM, CDR2 ANQGSEA. This chain's CDR3 is CSVRLTGVGDTQYF. CDR3 nucleotides: TGCAGCGTTCGGTTGACAGGGGTTGGAGATACGCAGTATTTT.